This is a list of T cell receptor beta chains from one sample in a study of shared clonotypes between healthy human individuals. Profiled with immunoSEQ multiplex PCR; TCRdb holds only in-frame clones, not every one. This sample has 90,000 to 150,000 clones, with around 65% found just once. Sample: memory CD8+ T cells sorted from blood. All receptors derive from a woman in her twenties or thirties in good health. CDR3s include the opening cysteine and the closing phenylalanine or tryptophan. The D gene is left open where the match is weak. Some rows mark clone size as missing; the rest say once, few, many or name a class of expanded clone.

>-|TRBJ2-1|TRBD1|TRBV2
TGTGCCAGCATGAGGACAGGAACTCTTTACAATGAGCAGTTCTTC
CASMRTGTLYNEQFF
>few|TRBJ2-3|TRBD2|TRBV28
TGTGCCAGCAGTCACACTAGCGGGAGGTCGGCAGATACGCAGTATTTT
CASSHTSGRSADTQYF
>-|TRBJ2-2|TRBD1|TRBV4-1
TGCGCCAGCAGCCTTCTGGGACAGGGGAACGGGGAGCTGTTTTTT
CASSLLGQGNGELFF
>-|TRBJ2-3|-|TRBV6-4
TGTGCCAGCAGTGACGGGACTTCAAGCACAGATACGCAGTATTTT
CASSDGTSSTDTQYF
>-|TRBJ2-3|-|TRBV4-2
TGTGCCAGCAGCCAAGCCCAGCCAGGGAAAGATACGCAGTATTTT
CASSQAQPGKDTQYF
>many|TRBJ2-5|-|TRBV4-2
TGTGCCAGCAGCCAAGAGAGGGGGACGGGAGAGACCCAGTACTTC
CASSQERGTGETQYF
>few|TRBJ2-7|-|TRBV25-1
TGTGCCAGCAGTAAAGGACCGAATGGCGGCGAGCAGTACTTC
CASSKGPNGGEQYF
>-|TRBJ1-5|-|TRBV27
TGTGCCAGCAGTTTAGTCCCGCTAATCAGGCCCCAGCATTTT
CASSLVPLIRPQHF
>-|TRBJ1-5|-|TRBV28
TGTGCCAGCAGTCCTACAGGTGTAGGAGGTCAGCCCCAGCATTTT
CASSPTGVGGQPQHF
>-|TRBJ2-5|TRBD1|TRBV13
TGTGCCAGCAGCTCCTCCAGGGGGCGAGGCCAAGAGACCCAGTACTTC
CASSSSRGRGQETQYF
>-|TRBJ2-5|-|TRBV27
TGTGCCAGCAGTTTATCGTGGGGCGGGAAGACCCAGTACTTC
CASSLSWGGKTQYF
>-|TRBJ2-1|TRBD2|TRBV6-1
TGTGCCAGCAGTGAAGCAAGCGGGAACTACAATGAGCAGTTCTTC
CASSEASGNYNEQFF